Presented here are 24 T cell receptor beta chains from one specimen sequenced in a study of CD4 T cells in relation to SARS-CoV-2 and coronaviruses. The data were produced by immunoSEQ multiplex PCR, yet TCRdb's version contains in-frame clones alone and is incomplete. This table has around 20,000 clones, roughly 73% appearing once. Antigens for these TCRs are unknown. The unexposed donors gave CD4+ T cells in about 2011-2019, prior to COVID-19. After more than eight days of culture, CD4+ T cells were isolated. Sequenced material: CD4+ T cells from PBMCs, cultured in vitro. These receptors all stem from a human donor in good health.

The chain is built from TRBV30 and TRBJ1-1; no clear D gene. The CDR3 has 11 residues. Germline loops: CDR1 GTSNPN, CDR2 SVGIG (reference sequence). V was cut by 5 bases and J by 1 base, with 5 bases left in between. The CDR3 sequence is CAWRGNTEAFF. For the CDR3, the DNA is TGTGCCTGGCGGGGGAACACTGAAGCTTTCTTT.

The chain joins TRBV11-2 to TRBJ2-4, with D possibly matching TRBD2 (5 bases). The germline V gene encodes CDR1 SGHAT and CDR2 FQNNGV. This CDR3 comprises 16 residues. With 5 bases removed from V and 0 bases from J, the gap between germline ends came to 14 bases. CDR3 coding DNA: TGTGCCAGCAGCCCAAGGACCGGGATAGCCAAAAACATTCAGTACTTC. This encodes CASSPRTGIAKNIQYF.

This chain uses TRBV11-3 with TRBJ2-3; the match to TRBD2 covers 7 bases. The V segment lost 1 base and the J segment 2 bases; nucleotides outside the gene matches: 3. The CDR3 contains 15 residues. Germline loops: CDR1 SGHNT, CDR2 YENEEA. The chain's CDR3 is CASSLAGGLTDTQYF. The CDR3 DNA reads TGTGCCAGCAGCTTAGCGGGAGGACTCACAGATACGCAGTATTTT.

In DNA, the CDR3 is TGTGCCAGCAGTCAACAGACAGGCCTATCCTACGAGCAGTACTTC. Amino acid sequence: CASSQQTGLSYEQYF. This chain connects TRBV6-5 to TRBJ2-7; TRBD1 might be the D (6 bases). Germline V lookup: CDR1 MNHEY, CDR2 SVGAGI. The CDR3 contains 15 residues. Trimming cost V 5 bases and J 1 base, with 15 bases left between them.

CDR3 sequence reads: CASSLEAGNQPQHF. The CDR3 DNA sequence: TGCGCCAGCAGCTTGGAGGCAGGGAATCAGCCCCAGCATTTT. The V gene is TRBV5-1, the J gene TRBJ1-5; a possible D gene is TRBD1 (5 bases). The CDR3 has 14 residues. Germline CDR1 reads SGHRS; CDR2 reads YFSETQ. V lost 0 bases and J 4 bases, leaving 8 bases between the germline ends.

This clone was seen only a few times. J is TRBJ2-1 and V is TRBV6-1; TRBD2 matches 9 bases. Germline lookup yields CDR1 MNHNS and CDR2 SASEGT. V lost 1 base and J lost 5; bases outside the gene matches: 9. CDR3 size: 17 residues. The CDR3 nucleotides are TGTGCCAGCAGTGAAGACCTAGCGGGGATCTTGGACAATGAGCAGTTCTTC. Its protein product is CASSEDLAGILDNEQFF.

V and J are TRBV30 and TRBJ2-5; 12 bases align to TRBD1. This CDR3 region has 16 residues. Germline V CDR1 and CDR2: GTSNPN, SVGIG (reference sequence). The J segment lost 4 bases and the V segment lost 3 bases, leaving 9 bases of the junction unmatched. This CDR3 reads CAWSLRDRGLGETQYF. The CDR3 nucleotides read TGTGCCTGGAGCCTCAGGGACAGGGGGCTTGGAGAGACCCAGTACTTC.

This clone has only one observation. The gene calls are TRBV5-4 and TRBJ2-2; 8 bases align to TRBD1. V dropped 1 base and J dropped 2; count of bases not matched to a gene: 7. The CDR3 spans 17 residues. Germline V gene sequence: CDR1 SGHNT, CDR2 YYREEE (reference sequence). CDR3 amino acids: CASSLSAGGGNTGELFF. CDR3 nucleotides: TGTGCCAGCAGCTTGTCGGCAGGGGGCGGCAACACCGGGGAGCTGTTTTTT.

As DNA, the CDR3 is TGTGCCAGCAGCCCGGGACAGGCTTTCACTGAAGCTTTCTTT. Amino acids: CASSPGQAFTEAFF. The chain links TRBV27 to TRBJ1-1; 8 nucleotides agree with TRBD1. Germline loops: CDR1 MNHEY, CDR2 SMNVEV (reference sequence). The CDR3 is 14 amino acids. The J segment lost 4 bases and the V segment lost 6 bases, leaving 7 bases of the junction unmatched.

This CDR3 is CAISDGYNEKLFF. CDR3 in DNA: TGTGCCATCAGTGACGGGTATAATGAAAAACTGTTTTTT. The chain joins TRBV10-3 to TRBJ1-4; D remains ambiguous. V lost 3 bases and J 4 bases, leaving 6 bases between the germline ends. This CDR3 has 13 amino acids. Germline values: CDR1 ENHRY, CDR2 SYGVKD.

CDR3 sequence reads: CASRLGKEKLFF. CDR3 DNA: TGTGCCAGCCGGTTAGGGAAAGAAAAACTGTTTTTT. V and J are TRBV2 and TRBJ1-4; D not resolved. In germline, CDR1 is SNHLY, CDR2 FYNNEI. V was cut by 8 bases and J by 8 bases, with 12 bases left in between. This CDR3 has 12 residues.

The chain combines TRBV6-2 or TRBV6-3 with TRBJ1-4; 7 positions match TRBD1. Germline V gene sequence: CDR1 MNHEY, CDR2 SVGEGT. This CDR3 comprises 19 residues. V gave up 0 bases and J gave up 0 bases; unmatched junction bases: 10. CDR3 in amino acids: CASSYSEILTGATNEKLFF. The CDR3 DNA reads TGTGCCAGCAGTTACTCGGAGATACTTACAGGGGCAACTAATGAAAAACTGTTTTTT.

The chain carries TRBV9 and TRBJ2-3, with D unresolved. The V gene's germline CDR1 is SGDLS and CDR2 YYNGEE. The CDR3 spans 11 residues. The ends were cut back, 8 bases at V and 8 bases at J, with 12 bases in the middle. The CDR3 sequence: CARRRWSTQYF. The CDR3 coding sequence is TGTGCCAGGCGACGATGGTCTACGCAGTATTTT.

This clone was observed a few times. The chain carries TRBV29-1 and TRBJ1-1; D not certain. The CDR3 contains 13 residues. Germline V lookup: CDR1 SQVTM, CDR2 ANQGSEA. The V and J ends lost 7 bases and 0 bases respectively, with 12 bases between them. The CDR3 spells CSEREDMNTEAFF. The CDR3 region has the DNA TGCAGCGAGAGGGAGGATATGAACACTGAAGCTTTCTTT. Based on the CDR3 plus reference TRBV29-1 and TRBJ1-1, the full variable domain is SAVISQKPSRDICQRGTSLTIQCQVDSQVTMMFWYRQQPGQSLTLIATANQGSEATYESGFVIDKFPISRPNLTFSTLTVSNMSPEDSSIYLCSEREDMNTEAFFGQGTRLTVV.

The chain uses TRBV28 and TRBJ2-7, with 7 bases matching TRBD1. This CDR3 has 14 amino acids. Germline loops: CDR1 MDHEN, CDR2 SYDVKM. J gave up 7 bases and V 2 bases, and 8 bases lay outside the gene matches. CDR3 coding DNA: TGTGCCAGCAGTTTACCGGGACAGCCCAAAGAGCAGTACTTC. Amino acid sequence: CASSLPGQPKEQYF.

CDR3 sequence: CASSLAVGSKNEQFF. The CDR3 DNA reads as TGCGCCAGCAGCTTGGCCGTTGGGAGTAAAAATGAGCAGTTCTTC. V is TRBV5-1 and J is TRBJ2-1; TRBD2 is a possible D gene (5 bases). V gave up 0 bases and J gave up 7 bases, with 14 bases separating them. CDR1 is SGHRS and CDR2 is YFSETQ in the germline V gene. This CDR3 contains 15 residues.

V gene TRBV6-5 combines with J gene TRBJ2-2, with a possible D match to TRBD1 (6 bases). The V gene lost 8 bases and the J gene lost 5 bases, with 18 bases spanning the gap. From germline, CDR1 is MNHEY and CDR2 SVGAGI. The CDR3 spans 15 residues. In DNA form, the CDR3 reads TGTGCCAGCCGTAGGTCTAGGGGGTTAACCGGGGAGCTGTTTTTT. This gives the protein CASRRSRGLTGELFF.

This chain links TRBV4-2 with TRBJ2-3; 11 positions match TRBD2. Germline V CDR1 and CDR2: LGHNA, YNFKEQ. With V trimmed by 1 base and J by 2 bases, 11 bases remained unmatched. The CDR3 consists of 19 residues. DNA for the CDR3: TGTGCCAGCAGCCAAGGTGGGGCTGGGACTAGCGGTCCCACAGATACGCAGTATTTT. Protein: CASSQGGAGTSGPTDTQYF.

This clone came up a few times. The chain has TRBV3-1 (or the pseudogene TRBV3-2) and TRBJ1-6, with D unclear. V was trimmed by 0 bases and J by 10 bases, leaving 7 bases between them. The CDR3 loop spans 13 amino acids. Germline V gene lookup returns CDR1 LGHDT and CDR2 YNNKEL (reference sequence). CDR3 bases: TGTGCCAGCAGCCAAGATTGGAACTCACCCCTCCACTTT. It is translated as CASSQDWNSPLHF.

V usage is TRBV10-2 and J usage is TRBJ1-2, with D tentatively TRBD1 (5 bases). V lost 6 bases, J lost 8 bases, and 25 bases lay in between. CDR1 is WSHSY, CDR2 SAAADI, per germline. The CDR3 is 16 amino acids. The CDR3 sequence: CASSFFRQPDPPGYTF. DNA of the CDR3: TGCGCCAGCAGCTTTTTTCGACAGCCGGACCCGCCGGGCTACACCTTC.

V gene TRBV14 combines with J gene TRBJ2-7, with 11 positions matching TRBD1. The germline CDR1 and CDR2 sequences are SGHDN and FVKESK. The ends lost 4 bases at V and 5 bases at J; junction bases unmatched: 4. This CDR3 has 14 amino acids. CDR3: CASSPRDRGNEQYF. CDR3 sequence (DNA): TGTGCCAGCAGCCCCCGGGACAGGGGGAACGAGCAGTACTTC.

The J gene is TRBJ2-1, the V gene TRBV10-2; D tentatively reads TRBD1 or TRBD2 (6 bases each). Trimming stripped 2 bases from V and 3 bases from J, with 11 bases between. Germline loops: CDR1 WSHSY, CDR2 SAAADI. The CDR3 contains 15 residues. The CDR3 reads CASSEEGGIYNEQFF. For the CDR3, the DNA is TGCGCCAGCAGTGAGGAGGGGGGAATCTACAATGAGCAGTTCTTC.

The rearrangement uses TRBV5-1 and TRBJ1-2; no clear D. V lost 4 bases and J lost 0, with 13 bases in between. Germline CDR1 SGHRS, CDR2 YFSETQ. The CDR3 runs to 15 residues. The CDR3: CASSQTSGTNYGYTF. The CDR3 DNA reads as TGCGCCAGCAGCCAGACCTCCGGGACTAACTATGGCTACACCTTC.

This chain joins TRBV28 and TRBJ1-5; 8 positions agree with TRBD1. The junction had 7 bases not matched to a gene; V was cut back by 6 bases and J by 3 bases. The CDR3 totals 15 residues. Germline lookup yields CDR1 MDHEN and CDR2 SYDVKM. The CDR3 loop reads CASRFPGQDNQPQHF. In nucleotides, the CDR3 is TGTGCCAGCAGATTCCCGGGACAGGACAATCAGCCCCAGCATTTT.